These 7 T cell receptor beta chains originate from one sample sequenced in a study of blood T cell dynamics during melanoma immunotherapy (dated by TCRdb to the early 2020s). This specimen's time point label, per the study, means: pre-treatment baseline. The library came from the immunoSEQ multiplex PCR assay. This immuneACCESS table, as held by TCRdb, lists in-frame sequences with V and J called but not all clones. Of the missing ones, under half trace to an unresolved V gene in checked studies; the others have no known cause. This sample comprises some 25,000 clones, roughly 85% of them detected only once. The ten largest account for 4.6% of the sample. The sequencing here drew on blood, taken from a patient treated with checkpoint blockade. These receptors came from a human donor with melanoma.

J is TRBJ2-2 and V is TRBV10-3, with 7 bases matching TRBD1. The CDR3 totals 14 residues. The ends lost 6 bases at V and 6 bases at J; junction bases unmatched: 7. CDR1 and CDR2 (germline): ENHRY, SYGVKD. The CDR3 nucleotides are TGTGCCATCAGCGAGAAGGGGGCTCCCGGGGAGCTGTTTTTT. Amino acid sequence: CAISEKGAPGELFF.

This chain connects TRBV4-1 to TRBJ2-7; 7 nucleotides align to TRBD1. Germline V CDR1 and CDR2: MGHRA, YSYEKL. This CDR3 is 15 amino acids long. The V gene end was trimmed by 1 base and the J gene end by 2 bases; junction bases not matched to a gene: 5. The DNA for the CDR3 is TGCGCCAGCAGCCAAGCTCCGGGACAGCCCTACGAGCAGTACTTC. Amino acids: CASSQAPGQPYEQYF.

The chain joins TRBV2 to TRBJ2-5; a possible D gene is TRBD1 (6 bases). The J call may be wrong; the DNA end is better matched by TRBJ2-7. Per germline, CDR1 SNHLY and CDR2 FYNNEI. The CDR3 covers 14 residues. The CDR3 DNA reads as TGTGCCAGCAGTGAGTCCGGGACAACATACGAGCAGTACTTC. As protein: CASSESGTTYEQYF.

The chain couples TRBV6-5 to TRBJ1-5; 9 bases align to TRBD1. Germline trimming cut 6 bases from V and 5 bases from J; bases unmatched to any gene: 8. CDR3 length equals 15 residues. The germline gives CDR1 MNHEY, CDR2 SVGAGI. DNA for the CDR3: TGTGCCAGCAGCGCAACAGGGGGCAGGGATCAGCCCCAGCATTTT. Protein product: CASSATGGRDQPQHF.

The chain has TRBV27 and TRBJ1-4, with 9 bases matching TRBD1. The CDR3 is made up of 15 amino acids. V lost 5 bases and J lost 6; bases outside the gene matches: 7. Looked up from germline, CDR1 is MNHEY and CDR2 is SMNVEV (reference sequence). CDR3 protein: CASSRGTGLYEKLFF. Here the CDR3 DNA reads TGTGCCAGCAGTCGGGGGACAGGGTTATATGAAAAACTGTTTTTT.

This sequence joins TRBV10-1 and TRBJ2-7; D might be TRBD1 or TRBD2, each matching 5 bases. Germline V gene lookup returns CDR1 WNHNN and CDR2 SYGVQD (reference sequence). V was clipped by 8 bases and J by 3 bases, with 8 bases between them. The CDR3 contains 11 residues. The CDR3 coding sequence is TGCGCCAGCGGGACCGGCTACGAGCAGTACTTC. Its translation is CASGTGYEQYF.

J is TRBJ1-6 and V is TRBV28; 7 nucleotides line up with TRBD1. Germline CDR1 is MDHEN and CDR2 is SYDVKM. This CDR3 is built from 16 residues. V lost 3 bases to trimming and J lost 8 bases; unmatched junction nucleotides: 10. Here the CDR3 reads CASSFLLTGRYSPLHF. The CDR3 DNA sequence: TGTGCCAGCAGTTTCCTTTTGACAGGGCGGTATTCACCCCTCCACTTT.